Below, 2 T cell receptor beta chains from the same sample are listed, as sequenced in a study of Graves' ophthalmopathy and Graves' hyperthyroidism (dated by TCRdb to between 2017 and 2018). Sequencing used an Illumina HiSeq 2000. TCR beta CDR3 regions were amplified from RNA transcripts for repertoire sequencing. A first-round RT-PCR used HTBI primers with the Qiagen OneStep RT-PCR kit, followed by a second-round multiplex PCR, size selection and purification. TCRdb reran the public reads through fastp at Q25 and MiXCR, keeping productive beta chains. Under each unique CDR3 protein, matching rows form one entry showing the most common genes and DNA. The table for this sample lists 740,000 or so distinct CDR3 sequences; around 40% of them were counted only once. 44% of the sample is taken by the ten largest. Sequencing was done on a sample of peripheral blood. The receptor source for this set is an adult man with Graves' ophthalmopathy.

This clonotype was seen a single time. The chain uses TRBV7-6 and TRBJ2-7, with D possibly matching TRBD2 (6 bases). CDR3 length equals 14 residues. Germline CDR1 reads SGHVS; CDR2 reads FNYEAQ. V gave up 10 bases and J gave up 5 bases, with 21 bases separating them. In nucleotides, the CDR3 is TGTGCCACCACACCAATAAGCGGGCGGGACGAGCAGTACTTC. It is translated as CATTPISGRDEQYF.

The gene calls are TRBV10-3 and TRBJ1-6; 7 bases line up with TRBD1. This CDR3 is 15 amino acids long. Germline CDR1 is ENHRY and CDR2 is SYGVKD. Trimming cost V 10 bases and J 11 bases; bases outside gene matches: 17. Written as DNA, the CDR3 is TGTGCCAGCAGGGATCCGGGACAGAAGAAAGCACCCCTCCACTTT. Translation gives CASRDPGQKKAPLHF.